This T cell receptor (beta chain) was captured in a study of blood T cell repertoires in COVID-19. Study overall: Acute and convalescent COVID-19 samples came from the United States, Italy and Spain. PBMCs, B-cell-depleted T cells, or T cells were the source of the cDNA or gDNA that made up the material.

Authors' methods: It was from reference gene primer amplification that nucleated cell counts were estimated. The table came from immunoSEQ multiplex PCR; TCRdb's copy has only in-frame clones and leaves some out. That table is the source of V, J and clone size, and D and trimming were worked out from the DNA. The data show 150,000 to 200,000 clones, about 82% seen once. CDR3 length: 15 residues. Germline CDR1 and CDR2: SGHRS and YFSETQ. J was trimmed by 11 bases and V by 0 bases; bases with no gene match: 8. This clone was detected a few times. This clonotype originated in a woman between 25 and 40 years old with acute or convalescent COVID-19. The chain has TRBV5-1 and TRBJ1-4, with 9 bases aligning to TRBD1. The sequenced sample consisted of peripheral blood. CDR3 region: CASSLGDRGIKKLFF. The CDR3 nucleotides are TGCGCCAGCAGCTTGGGTGACAGGGGGATTAAGAAACTGTTTTTT.